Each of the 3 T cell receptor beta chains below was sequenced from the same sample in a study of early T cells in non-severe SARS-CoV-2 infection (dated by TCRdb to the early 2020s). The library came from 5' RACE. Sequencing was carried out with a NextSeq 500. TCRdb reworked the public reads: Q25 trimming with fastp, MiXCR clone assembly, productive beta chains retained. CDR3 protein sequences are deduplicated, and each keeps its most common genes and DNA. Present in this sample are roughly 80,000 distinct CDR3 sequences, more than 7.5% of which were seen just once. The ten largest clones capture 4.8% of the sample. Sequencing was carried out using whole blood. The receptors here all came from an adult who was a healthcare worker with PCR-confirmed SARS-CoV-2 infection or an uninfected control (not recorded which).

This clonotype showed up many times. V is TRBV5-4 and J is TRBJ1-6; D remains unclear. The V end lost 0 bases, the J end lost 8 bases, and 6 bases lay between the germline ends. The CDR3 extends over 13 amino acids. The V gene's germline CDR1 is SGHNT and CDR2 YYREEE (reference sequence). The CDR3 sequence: CASSLAADSPLHF. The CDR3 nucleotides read TGTGCCAGCAGCTTGGCTGCGGATTCACCCCTCCACTTT.

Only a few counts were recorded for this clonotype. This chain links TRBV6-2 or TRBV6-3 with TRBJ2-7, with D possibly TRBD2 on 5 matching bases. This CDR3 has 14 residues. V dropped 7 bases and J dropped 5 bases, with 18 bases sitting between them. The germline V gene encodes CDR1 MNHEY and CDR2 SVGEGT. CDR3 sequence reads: CASKAGFFTDEQYF. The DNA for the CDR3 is TGTGCCAGCAAGGCGGGCTTTTTCACGGACGAGCAGTACTTC.

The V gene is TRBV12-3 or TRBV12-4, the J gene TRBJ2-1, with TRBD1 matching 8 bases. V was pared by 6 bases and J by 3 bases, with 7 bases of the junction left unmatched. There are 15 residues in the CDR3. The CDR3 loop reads CASRRTGIFYNEQFF. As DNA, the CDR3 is TGTGCCAGCAGGAGGACAGGGATTTTCTACAATGAGCAGTTCTTC.